Given below is one TCR beta chain in context. This entry is derived from a study of shared clonotypes between healthy human individuals. Assay: immunoSEQ multiplex PCR; the TCRdb copy retains only in-frame clones and omits some. The sample has a few million clones, just over 90% seen once. The CDR3 contains 13 residues. Unmatched junction bases numbered 4, after V lost 5 bases and J lost 7 bases. From germline, CDR1 is SGHNT and CDR2 YENEEA. The sequence came from a man younger than 30 in good health. Some clones in this sample may be carry-over from other donors' samples. The V gene is TRBV11-3, the J gene TRBJ2-1; 8 bases are shared with TRBD2. Input material: naive CD4+ T cells from PBMCs. This sample's subset: CD45RA+ positively selected. CDR3 sequence: CASSEKRENEQFF. The CDR3 nucleotides are TGTGCCAGCAGCGAAAAGCGGGAGAATGAGCAGTTCTTC.